The 6 T cell receptor beta chains in this list originate from one sample, sequenced in a study of tissue T cells after allogeneic stem cell transplantation. Sequencing used immunoSEQ multiplex PCR; TCRdb keeps in-frame clones, though not all of them. The sample has some 7,000 clones; approximately 80% are singletons. The sequencing here drew on skin, taken at autopsy. These receptors originate from a male patient at least 60 years old with steroid-refractory graft-versus-host disease after an allogeneic stem cell transplant. Some T cells may trace back to the graft donor.

The chain links TRBV14 to TRBJ1-1; TRBD1 might be the D (5 bases). This CDR3 has 13 residues. The V gene lost 5 bases and the J gene lost 4 bases, with 11 bases spanning the gap. Germline loops: CDR1 SGHDN, CDR2 FVKESK. The CDR3, as DNA: TGTGCCAGCAGCTTGGCCGGGGGCACTGAAGCTTTCTTT. This encodes CASSLAGGTEAFF.

This clone occurred once. This chain uses TRBV29-1 with TRBJ2-2; D may be TRBD2 (6 bases). The length of the CDR3 is 12 residues. Germline CDR1 reads SQVTM; CDR2 reads ANQGSEA. Trimming removed 7 bases at V and 6 bases at J, with 12 bases between. The CDR3 sequence: CSGRGLAGELFF. CDR3 in DNA: TGCAGCGGACGGGGGTTGGCCGGGGAGCTGTTTTTT.

This rearrangement joins TRBV14 to TRBJ1-5; no clear D gene. Germline-derived CDR1 and CDR2 are SGHDN and FVKESK. V lost 0 bases, J lost 0 bases, and 0 bases lay in between. This CDR3 spans 13 amino acids. The CDR3 reads CASSQDSNQPQHF. CDR3 DNA sequence: TGTGCCAGCAGCCAAGATAGCAATCAGCCCCAGCATTTT.

The chain carries TRBV12-3 or TRBV12-4 and TRBJ2-7, with D perhaps matching TRBD2 (5 bases). The CDR3 runs 13 residues. Trimming took off 6 bases at V and 2 bases at J, with 11 bases between the two ends. This chain's CDR3 is CASRTTTAYEQYF. Here the CDR3 DNA reads TGTGCCAGCAGGACGACTACGGCCTACGAGCAGTACTTC.

The CDR3 region has the DNA TGTGCCAGTAGTAGGCGGGGGCACACAGATACGCAGTATTTT. Translation: CASSRRGHTDTQYF. The V and J genes are TRBV19 and TRBJ2-3, with a possible D match to TRBD2 (7 bases). V lost 4 bases and J lost 2, with 10 bases in between. Germline assignment: CDR1 LNHDA and CDR2 SQIVND (reference sequence). CDR3 size: 14 residues.

The J gene is TRBJ2-7, the V gene TRBV6-5; 7 nucleotides agree with TRBD1. This CDR3 comprises 15 residues. The V segment lost 0 bases and the J segment 3 bases; nucleotides outside the gene matches: 5. The germline gives CDR1 MNHEY, CDR2 SVGAGI. This chain's CDR3 is CASSYSGDSNYEQYF. The CDR3 bases are TGTGCCAGCAGTTACTCTGGGGACAGCAACTACGAGCAGTACTTC.